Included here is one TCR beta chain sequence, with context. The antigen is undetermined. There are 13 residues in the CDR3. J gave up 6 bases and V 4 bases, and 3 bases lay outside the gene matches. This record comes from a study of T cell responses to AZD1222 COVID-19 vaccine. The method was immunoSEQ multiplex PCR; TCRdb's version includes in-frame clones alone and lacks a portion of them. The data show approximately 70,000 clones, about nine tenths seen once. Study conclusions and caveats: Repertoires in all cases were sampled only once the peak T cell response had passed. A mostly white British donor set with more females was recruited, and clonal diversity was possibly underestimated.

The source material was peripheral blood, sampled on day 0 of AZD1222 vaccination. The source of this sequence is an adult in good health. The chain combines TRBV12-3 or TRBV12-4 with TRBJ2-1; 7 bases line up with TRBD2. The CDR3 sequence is CASSSGGTNEQFF. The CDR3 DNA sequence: TGTGCCAGCAGTTCCGGGGGGACCAATGAGCAGTTCTTC.